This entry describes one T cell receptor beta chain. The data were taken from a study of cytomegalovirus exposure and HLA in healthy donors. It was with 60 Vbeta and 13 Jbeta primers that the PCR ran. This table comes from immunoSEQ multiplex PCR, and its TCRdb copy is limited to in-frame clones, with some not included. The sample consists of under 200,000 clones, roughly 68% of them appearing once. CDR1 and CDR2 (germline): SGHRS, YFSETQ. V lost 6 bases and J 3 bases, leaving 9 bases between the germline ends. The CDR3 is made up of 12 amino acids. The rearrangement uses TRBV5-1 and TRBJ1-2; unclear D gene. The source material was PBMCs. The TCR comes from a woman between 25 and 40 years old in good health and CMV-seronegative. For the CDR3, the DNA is TGCGCCAGCAACGACGGGGACTATGGCTACACCTTC. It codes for CASNDGDYGYTF.